The 4 T cell receptor beta chains below come from one sample, sequenced in a study of T cell repertoires in ileal Crohn's disease. Repertoires were generated with immunoSEQ multiplex PCR, while TCRdb's copy carries only in-frame clones and drops some. Of some 2,000 clones in the sample, about 90% were seen once. The sample consisted of ileal tissue. These receptors all stem from an adult with Crohn's disease.

J is TRBJ1-3 and V is TRBV2, with D perhaps TRBD1 (5 bases). V was clipped by 3 bases and J by 4 bases, with 19 bases between them. CDR3 length equals 17 residues. Germline CDR1 and CDR2: SNHLY and FYNNEI. The CDR3, as DNA: TGTGCCAGCAGTGACCGACAGAACTCCAAGAGCGGAAACACCATATATTTT. It translates to CASSDRQNSKSGNTIYF.

V gene TRBV9 combines with J gene TRBJ1-4; 8 bases agree with TRBD1. Germline CDR1 SGDLS, CDR2 YYNGEE. This CDR3 is 14 amino acids long. Trimming cost V 0 bases and J 9 bases; bases outside gene matches: 4. The CDR3 reads CASSVEGTGQKLFF. CDR3 nucleotide sequence: TGTGCCAGCAGCGTAGAGGGGACAGGCCAAAAACTGTTTTTT.

The J gene is TRBJ2-3, the V gene TRBV7-9; TRBD2 matches 8 bases. The CDR3 is 16 amino acids. The junction had 10 bases not matched to a gene; V was cut back by 5 bases and J by 3 bases. CDR1 is SEHNR and CDR2 is FQNEAQ in the germline V gene (reference sequence). The CDR3 DNA follows: TGTGCCAGCAGCCATCGGACTAGCTTGTATACAGATACGCAGTATTTT. Protein product: CASSHRTSLYTDTQYF.

The V call is TRBV5-6, the J call TRBJ1-1, with 7 bases aligning to TRBD1. In germline, CDR1 is SGHDT, CDR2 YYEEEE. V dropped 3 bases and J dropped 1; count of bases not matched to a gene: 3. This CDR3 has 14 amino acids. In nucleotides, the CDR3 is TGTGCCAGCAGCTCGACAGGGACGAACACTGAAGCTTTCTTT. Its translation is CASSSTGTNTEAFF.